A single sample is the source of the 3 T cell receptor beta chains below, sequenced in a study of T cells in Graves' hyperthyroidism and ophthalmopathy. From RNA transcripts, TCR beta CDR3 regions were amplified. A set of HTBI primers served as the primers for a first-round RT-PCR of the TCR CDR3. TCRdb processed the multiplex PCR reads anew with MiXCR; each CDR3 protein has one entry. Of around 300,000 distinct CDR3 sequences listed, approximately 15% were seen once; the top ten hold around 23%. The sample taken for sequencing was blood. These receptors were obtained from a woman aged 25 to 39 with Graves' hyperthyroidism.

Remarks on this clonotype: Since a much larger clone is just one base distant, this may be a read error. The J gene is TRBJ2-5, the V gene TRBV28, with D hard to call. Germline values: CDR1 MDHEN, CDR2 SYDVKM. The V end lost 5 bases, the J end lost 5 bases, and 6 bases lay between the germline ends. The length of the CDR3 is 11 residues. CDR3: CASSGAETQYF. The CDR3 DNA reads TGTGCCAGCAGTGGCGCCGAGACCCAGTACTTC.

This clonotype was recorded at least ten times. The rearrangement uses TRBV11-2 and TRBJ2-3; tentatively, D is TRBD1 (6 bases). The germline CDR1 and CDR2 sequences are SGHAT and FQNNGV. The CDR3 totals 14 residues. Trimming left V 3 bases short and J 0 bases short, with 7 bases between. CDR3: CASSFGQSTDTQYF. The DNA for the CDR3 is TGTGCCAGCAGCTTTGGACAGAGCACAGATACGCAGTATTTT. Complete variable domain (other parts from reference TRBV11-2 and TRBJ2-3): EAGVAQSPRYKIIEKRQSVAFWCNPISGHATLYWYQQILGQGPKLLIQFQNNGVVDDSQLPKDRFSAERLKGVDSTLKIQPAKLEDSAVYLCASSFGQSTDTQYFGPGTRLTVL.

This clonotype was detected many times. The V and J genes are TRBV7-9 and TRBJ1-1; 7 positions agree with TRBD1. J gave up 6 bases and V 1 base, and 8 bases lay outside the gene matches. Germline CDR1 and CDR2: SEHNR and FQNEAQ (reference sequence). The CDR3 is 15 residues long. CDR3 region: CASSLEGGRRPEAFF. CDR3 DNA sequence: TGTGCCAGCAGCTTAGAAGGGGGCCGCAGACCTGAAGCTTTCTTT.